This TCR beta chain was retrieved from a study of CD4+ T cells in melanoma. CDR1 SGHDT and CDR2 YYEEEE come from the germline V gene. This CDR3 comprises 17 residues. The J segment lost 2 bases and the V segment lost 1 base, leaving 8 bases of the junction unmatched. Study observations and caveats: Reportedly, melanoma neoantigen-specific CD4+ T cells showed varied differentiation states. A reported correlation linked neoantigen-specific CD4+ T cells to CD8+, macrophage and B cell function.

Produced via immunoSEQ multiplex PCR; TCRdb's table is partial and in-frame only. The sample has roughly 54,000 clones; 75% to 90% are singletons. Details on this clone: The antigen remains unidentified.

The clonotype originates from a human donor with melanoma. The chain recombines TRBV5-6 with TRBJ2-3; 9 bases line up with TRBD2. Sequenced input: peripheral blood. The CDR3 DNA sequence: TGTGCCAGCAGCTTGATGGTCCCTAGCGGGGTCACAGATACGCAGTATTTT. Translated: CASSLMVPSGVTDTQYF.